This T cell receptor (beta chain) is drawn from a study of T cell repertoires in cytomegalovirus infection. Each CDR3 protein is one row after TCRdb ran MiXCR on the reads. Here the sample spans nearly 450,000 distinct CDR3 sequences, approximately 32% being singletons. Losses at the gene ends were 4 bases for V and 4 bases for J; bases not matched to a gene: 12. The CDR3 is 16 amino acids. The germline V gene has CDR1 SGHRS and CDR2 YFSETQ. The chain recombines TRBV5-1 with TRBJ1-2; 8 nucleotides agree with TRBD1. This clonotype was sampled from a human donor in good health (CMV status not recorded). Some clones in this sample may be carry-over from other donors' samples. Sequenced sample: PBMCs. The CDR3 coding sequence is TGCGCCAGCAGCGATGGACAGGGTATCGCTCTCTATGGCTACACCTTC. It codes for CASSDGQGIALYGYTF.